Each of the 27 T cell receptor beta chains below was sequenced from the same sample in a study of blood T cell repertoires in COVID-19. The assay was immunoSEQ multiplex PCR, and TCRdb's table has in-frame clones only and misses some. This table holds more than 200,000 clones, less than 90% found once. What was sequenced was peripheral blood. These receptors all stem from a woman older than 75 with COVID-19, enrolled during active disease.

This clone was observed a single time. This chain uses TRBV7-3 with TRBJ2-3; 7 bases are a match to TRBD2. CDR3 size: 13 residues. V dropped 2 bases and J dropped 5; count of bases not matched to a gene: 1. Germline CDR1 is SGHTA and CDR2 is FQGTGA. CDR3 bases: TGTGCCAGCAGCTTAGGACTAGGAGATACGCAGTATTTT. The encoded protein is CASSLGLGDTQYF.

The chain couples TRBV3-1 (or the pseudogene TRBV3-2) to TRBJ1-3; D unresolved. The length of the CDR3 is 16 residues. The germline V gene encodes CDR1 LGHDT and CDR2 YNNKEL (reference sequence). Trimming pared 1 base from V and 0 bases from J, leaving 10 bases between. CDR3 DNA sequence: TGTGCCAGCAGCCAAGGTAGAGGAGACTCTGGAAACACCATATATTTT. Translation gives CASSQGRGDSGNTIYF.

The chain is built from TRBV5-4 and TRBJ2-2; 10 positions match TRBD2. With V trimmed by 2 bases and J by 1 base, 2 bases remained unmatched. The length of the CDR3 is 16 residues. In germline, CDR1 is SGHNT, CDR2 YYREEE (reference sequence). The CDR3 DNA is TGTGCCAGCAGCTTACAGCGGGGGGGGAACACCGGGGAGCTGTTTTTT. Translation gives CASSLQRGGNTGELFF.

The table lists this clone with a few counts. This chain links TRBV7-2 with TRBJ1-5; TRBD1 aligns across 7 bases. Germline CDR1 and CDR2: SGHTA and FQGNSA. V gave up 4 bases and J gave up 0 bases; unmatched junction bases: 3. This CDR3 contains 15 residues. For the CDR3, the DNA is TGTGCCAGCAGCTGGACAGGTTATAGCAATCAGCCCCAGCATTTT. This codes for CASSWTGYSNQPQHF. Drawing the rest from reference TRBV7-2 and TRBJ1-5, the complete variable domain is GAGVSQSPSNKVTEKGKDVELRCDPISGHTALYWYRQSLGQGLEFLIYFQGNSAPDKSGLPSDRFSAERTGGSVSTLTIQRTQQEDSAVYLCASSWTGYSNQPQHFGDGTRLSIL.

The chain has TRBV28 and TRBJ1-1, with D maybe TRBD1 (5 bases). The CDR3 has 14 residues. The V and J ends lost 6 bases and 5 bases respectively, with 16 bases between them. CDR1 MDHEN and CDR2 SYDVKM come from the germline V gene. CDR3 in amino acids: CASRGGGAETEAFF. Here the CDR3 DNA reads TGTGCCAGCAGGGGGGGAGGGGCCGAGACTGAAGCTTTCTTT. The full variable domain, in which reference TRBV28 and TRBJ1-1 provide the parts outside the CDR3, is DVKVTQSSRYLVKRTGEKVFLECVQDMDHENMFWYRQDPGLGLRLIYFSYDVKMKEKGDIPEGYSVSREKKERFSLILESASTNQTSMYLCASRGGGAETEAFFGQGTRLTVV.

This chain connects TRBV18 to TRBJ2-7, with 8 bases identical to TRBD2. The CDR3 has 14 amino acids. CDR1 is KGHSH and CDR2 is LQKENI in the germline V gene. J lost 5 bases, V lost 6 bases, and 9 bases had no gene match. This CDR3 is CASSVPGGAHEQYF. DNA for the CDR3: TGTGCCAGCTCCGTACCGGGGGGGGCCCACGAGCAGTACTTC.

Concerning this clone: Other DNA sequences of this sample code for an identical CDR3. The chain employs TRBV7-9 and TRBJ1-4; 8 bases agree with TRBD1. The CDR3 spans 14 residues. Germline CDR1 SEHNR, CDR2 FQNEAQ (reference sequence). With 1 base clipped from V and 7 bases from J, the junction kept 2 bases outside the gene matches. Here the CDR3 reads CASSLGTGSEKLFF. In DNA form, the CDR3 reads TGTGCCAGCAGCTTAGGGACAGGGTCTGAAAAACTGTTTTTT.

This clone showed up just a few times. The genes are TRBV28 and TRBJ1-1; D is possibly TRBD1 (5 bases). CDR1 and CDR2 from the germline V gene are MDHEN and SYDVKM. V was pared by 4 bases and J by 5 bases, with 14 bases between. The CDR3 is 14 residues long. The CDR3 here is CASSSWMGGTEAFF. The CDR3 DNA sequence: TGTGCCAGCAGTTCCTGGATGGGGGGGACTGAAGCTTTCTTT.

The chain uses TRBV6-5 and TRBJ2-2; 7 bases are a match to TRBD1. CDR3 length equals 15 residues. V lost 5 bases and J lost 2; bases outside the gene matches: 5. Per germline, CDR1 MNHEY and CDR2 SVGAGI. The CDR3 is CASSPDRVNTGELFF. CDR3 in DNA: TGTGCCAGCAGTCCTGACAGGGTCAACACCGGGGAGCTGTTTTTT.

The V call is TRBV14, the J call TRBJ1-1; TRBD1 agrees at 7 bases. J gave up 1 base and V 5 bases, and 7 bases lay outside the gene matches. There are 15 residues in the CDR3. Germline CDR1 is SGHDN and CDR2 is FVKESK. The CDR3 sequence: CASSLHGTANTEAFF. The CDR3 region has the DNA TGTGCCAGCAGCTTACACGGGACAGCGAACACTGAAGCTTTCTTT.

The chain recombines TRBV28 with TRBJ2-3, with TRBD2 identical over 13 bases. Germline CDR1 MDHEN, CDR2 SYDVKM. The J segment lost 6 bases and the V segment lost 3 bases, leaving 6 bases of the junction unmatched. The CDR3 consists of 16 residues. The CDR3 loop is CASSFRLAGGRDTQYF. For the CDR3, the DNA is TGTGCCAGCAGTTTCCGACTAGCGGGGGGTCGGGATACGCAGTATTTT.

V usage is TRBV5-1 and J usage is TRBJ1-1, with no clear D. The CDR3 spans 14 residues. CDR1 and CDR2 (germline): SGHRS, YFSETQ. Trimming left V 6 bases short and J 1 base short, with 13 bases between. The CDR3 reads CASNQGGRNTEAFF. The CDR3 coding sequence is TGCGCCAGCAACCAAGGCGGGAGGAACACTGAAGCTTTCTTT.

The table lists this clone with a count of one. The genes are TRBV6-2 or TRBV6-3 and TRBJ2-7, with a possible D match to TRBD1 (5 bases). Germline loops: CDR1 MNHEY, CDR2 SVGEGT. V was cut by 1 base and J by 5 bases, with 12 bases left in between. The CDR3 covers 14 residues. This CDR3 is CASSYLGLIHEQYV. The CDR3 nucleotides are TGTGCCAGCAGTTACTTGGGGCTCATCCACGAGCAGTACGTC.

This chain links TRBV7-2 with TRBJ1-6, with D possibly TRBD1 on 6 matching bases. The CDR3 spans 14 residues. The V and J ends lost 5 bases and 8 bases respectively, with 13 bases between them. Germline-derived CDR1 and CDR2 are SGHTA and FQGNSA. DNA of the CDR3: TGTGCCAGCAGCCCCCTGGGGGCCGATTCACCCCTCCACTTT. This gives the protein CASSPLGADSPLHF.

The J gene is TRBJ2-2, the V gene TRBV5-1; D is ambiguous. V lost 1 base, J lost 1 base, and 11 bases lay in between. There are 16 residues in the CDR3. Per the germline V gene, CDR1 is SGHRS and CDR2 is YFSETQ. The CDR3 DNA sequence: TGCGCCAGCAGCTTGTTATCCGCAGAGAACACCGGGGAGCTGTTTTTT. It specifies CASSLLSAENTGELFF.

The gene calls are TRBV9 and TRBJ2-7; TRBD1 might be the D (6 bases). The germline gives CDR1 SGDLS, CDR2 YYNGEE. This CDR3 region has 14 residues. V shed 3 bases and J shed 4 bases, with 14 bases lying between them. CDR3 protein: CASSAGDGGYEQYF. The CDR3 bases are TGTGCCAGCAGCGCAGGGGACGGAGGTTACGAGCAGTACTTC. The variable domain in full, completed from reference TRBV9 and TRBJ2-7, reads DSGVTQTPKHLITATGQRVTLRCSPRSGDLSVYWYQQSLDQGLQFLIQYYNGEERAKGNILERFSAQQFPDLHSELNLSSLELGDSALYFCASSAGDGGYEQYFGPGTRLTVT.

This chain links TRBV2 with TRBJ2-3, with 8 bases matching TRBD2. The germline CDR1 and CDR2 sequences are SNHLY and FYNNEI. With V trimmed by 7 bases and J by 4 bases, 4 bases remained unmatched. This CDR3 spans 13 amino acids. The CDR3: CASIRGGADTQYF. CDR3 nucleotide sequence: TGTGCCAGCATACGGGGGGGGGCAGATACGCAGTATTTT. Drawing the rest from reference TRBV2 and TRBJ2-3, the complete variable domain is EPEVTQTPSHQVTQMGQEVILRCVPISNHLYFYWYRQILGQKVEFLVSFYNNEISEKSEIFDDQFSVERPDGSNFTLKIRSTKLEDSAMYFCASIRGGADTQYFGPGTRLTVL.

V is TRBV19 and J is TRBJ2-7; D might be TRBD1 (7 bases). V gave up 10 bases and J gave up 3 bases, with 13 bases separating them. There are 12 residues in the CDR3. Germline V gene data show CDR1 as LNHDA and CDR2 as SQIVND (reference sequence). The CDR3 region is CATRGDLYEQYF. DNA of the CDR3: TGTGCCACCAGGGGGGACCTCTACGAGCAGTACTTC.

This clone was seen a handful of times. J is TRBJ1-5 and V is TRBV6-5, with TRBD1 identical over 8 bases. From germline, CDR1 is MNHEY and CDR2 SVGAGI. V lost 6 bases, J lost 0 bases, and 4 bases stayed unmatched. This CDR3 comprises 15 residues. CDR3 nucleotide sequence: TGTGCCAGCAGCCCGGGACAGGTTAGCAATCAGCCCCAGCATTTT. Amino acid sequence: CASSPGQVSNQPQHF.

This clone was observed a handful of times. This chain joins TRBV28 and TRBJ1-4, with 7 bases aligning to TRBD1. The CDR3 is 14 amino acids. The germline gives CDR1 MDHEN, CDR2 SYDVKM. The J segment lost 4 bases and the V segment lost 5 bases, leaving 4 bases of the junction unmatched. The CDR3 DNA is TGTGCCAGCAGTAAGGGACAGAGTAATGAAAAACTGTTTTTT. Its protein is CASSKGQSNEKLFF.

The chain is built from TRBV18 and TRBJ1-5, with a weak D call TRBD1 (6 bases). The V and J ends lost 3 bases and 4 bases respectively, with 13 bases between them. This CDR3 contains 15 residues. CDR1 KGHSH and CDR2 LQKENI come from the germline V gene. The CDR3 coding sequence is TGTGCCAGCTCACCCACTAACAGGGTGAATCAGCCCCAGCATTTT. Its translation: CASSPTNRVNQPQHF.

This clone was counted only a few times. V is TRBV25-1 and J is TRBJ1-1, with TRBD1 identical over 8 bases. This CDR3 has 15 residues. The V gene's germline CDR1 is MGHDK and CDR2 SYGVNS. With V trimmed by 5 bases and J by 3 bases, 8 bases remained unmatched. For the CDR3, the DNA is TGTGCCAGCAGTCCCGACAGGGGCTATGACACTGAAGCTTTCTTT. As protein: CASSPDRGYDTEAFF.

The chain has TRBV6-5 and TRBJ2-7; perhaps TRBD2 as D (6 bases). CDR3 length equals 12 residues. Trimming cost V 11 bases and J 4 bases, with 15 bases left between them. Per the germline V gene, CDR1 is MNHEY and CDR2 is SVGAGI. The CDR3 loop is CACDGGAYEQYF. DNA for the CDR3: TGTGCCTGCGACGGCGGGGCTTACGAGCAGTACTTC.

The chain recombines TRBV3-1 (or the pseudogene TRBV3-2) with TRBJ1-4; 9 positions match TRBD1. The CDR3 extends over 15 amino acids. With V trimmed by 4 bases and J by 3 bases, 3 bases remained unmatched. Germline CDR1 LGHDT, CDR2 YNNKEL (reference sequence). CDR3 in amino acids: CASSPWDRANEKLFF. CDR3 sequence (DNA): TGTGCCAGCAGCCCCTGGGACAGGGCTAATGAAAAACTGTTTTTT.

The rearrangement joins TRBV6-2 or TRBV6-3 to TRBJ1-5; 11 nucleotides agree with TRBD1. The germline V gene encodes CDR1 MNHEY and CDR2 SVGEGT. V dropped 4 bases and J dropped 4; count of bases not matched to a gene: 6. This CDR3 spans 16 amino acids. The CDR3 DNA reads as TGTGCCAGCAGTTCCCTCTGGGACAGGGGGAATCAGCCCCAGCATTTT. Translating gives CASSSLWDRGNQPQHF.

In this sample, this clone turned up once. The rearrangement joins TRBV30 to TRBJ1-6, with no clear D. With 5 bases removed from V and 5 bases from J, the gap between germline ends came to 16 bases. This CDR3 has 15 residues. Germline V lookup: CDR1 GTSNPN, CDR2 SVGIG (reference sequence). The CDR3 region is CAWRNWGGNNSPLHF. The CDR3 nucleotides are TGTGCCTGGCGGAACTGGGGAGGGAATAATTCACCCCTCCACTTT.

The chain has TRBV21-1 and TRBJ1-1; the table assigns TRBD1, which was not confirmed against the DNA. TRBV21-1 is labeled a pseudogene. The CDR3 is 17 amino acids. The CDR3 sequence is CASSKALQGPFNTEAFF. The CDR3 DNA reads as TGTGCCAGCAGCAAAGCCCTACAGGGGCCCTTTAACACTGAAGCTTTCTTT.